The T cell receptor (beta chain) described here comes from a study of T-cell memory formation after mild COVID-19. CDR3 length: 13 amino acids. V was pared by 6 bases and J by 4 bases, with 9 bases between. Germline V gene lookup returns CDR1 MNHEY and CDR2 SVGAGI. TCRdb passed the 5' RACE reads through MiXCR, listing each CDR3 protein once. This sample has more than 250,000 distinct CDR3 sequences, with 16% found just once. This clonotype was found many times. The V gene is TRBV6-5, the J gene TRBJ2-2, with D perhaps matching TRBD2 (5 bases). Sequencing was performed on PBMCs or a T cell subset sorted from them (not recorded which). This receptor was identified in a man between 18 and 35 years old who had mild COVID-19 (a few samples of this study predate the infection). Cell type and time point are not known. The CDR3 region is CASRGLFTGELFF. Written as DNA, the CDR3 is TGTGCCAGCAGAGGACTTTTCACCGGGGAGCTGTTTTTT.